These T cell receptor beta chains were read from a single sample in a study of blood T cell repertoires in COVID-19. Produced via immunoSEQ multiplex PCR; TCRdb's table is partial and in-frame only. The data contain over 350,000 clones, around 89% of them singletons. Sequencing used PBMCs or T cells enriched from blood (not recorded which). These receptors were collected from a woman aged 18-35 years who had recovered from COVID-19. Both conserved end residues are part of each CDR3. D genes are given only for firm matches.

J,D,V,DNA,CDR3
TRBJ1-5,NA,TRBV28,TGTGCCAGCAGTTTATATGGAGATCAGCCCCAGCATTTT,CASSLYGDQPQHF
TRBJ1-1,NA,TRBV7-3,TGTGCCAGCAGCCGAGAACGCGGGACTGAAGCTTTCTTT,CASSRERGTEAFF
TRBJ1-1,TRBD1,TRBV7-2,TGTGCCAGCAGCTTAGTACTGCCAGGGGGCGTGGGAACTGAAGCTTTCTTT,CASSLVLPGGVGTEAFF
TRBJ2-7,NA,TRBV3-1/TRBV3-2,TGTGCCAGCAGCCGCGATACCGGGACACCCTTTAGTTTGGAGCAGTACTTC,CASSRDTGTPFSLEQYF
TRBJ2-3,NA,TRBV6-5,TGTGCCAGCAACTACCATCCCACAGATACGCAGTATTTT,CASNYHPTDTQYF
TRBJ1-2,TRBD1,TRBV4-1,TGCGCCAGCACCCCAGCCTACGGGACAGGAAATTGGGCCAGCTATGGCTACACCTTC,CASTPAYGTGNWASYGYTF
TRBJ2-2,NA,TRBV7-3,TGTGCCAGCACCACTCCGCCCGGGGAGCTGTTTTTT,CASTTPPGELFF
TRBJ1-2,TRBD1,TRBV6-5,TGTGCCAGCAGTCAGGACAGGCGCCAGTTCTATGGCTACACCTTC,CASSQDRRQFYGYTF
TRBJ2-1,TRBD1,TRBV18,TGTGCCAGCTCACCGAAATCCGGGACAGGTTTCTACAATGAGCAGTTCTTC,CASSPKSGTGFYNEQFF
TRBJ2-7,TRBD1,TRBV5-6,TGTGCCAGCAGCACCGGACAGGGGAAGGTGTCCTACGAGCAGTACTTC,CASSTGQGKVSYEQYF
TRBJ1-2,NA,TRBV19,TGTGCCAGTAGTATCGGCGGAGAAAACTATGGCTACACCTTC,CASSIGGENYGYTF
TRBJ1-1,NA,TRBV7-3,TGTGCCAGCAGCCTGGAGCCGGGGGACACTGAAGCTTTCTTT,CASSLEPGDTEAFF
TRBJ1-2,NA,TRBV2,TGTGCCAGCAGTGAAGCTGAAGCAGGCTACACCTTC,CASSEAEAGYTF
TRBJ2-5,TRBD1,TRBV7-3,TGTGCCAGCAGTCGAGGGGGCGAGGAGACCCAGTACTTC,CASSRGGEETQYF
TRBJ2-5,TRBD2,TRBV5-1,TGCGCCAGCAGCTTGGGTGTTGGGACTAGCGGACAAGAGACCCAGTACTTC,CASSLGVGTSGQETQYF
TRBJ1-2,NA,TRBV15,TGTGCCACCAGCAGAGATCGAGGGTACTATGGCTACACCTTC,CATSRDRGYYGYTF
TRBJ2-1,TRBD2,TRBV29-1,TGCAGCGCAAGCGGGGTGTATGAGCAGTTCTTC,CSASGVYEQFF